This TCR beta chain was retrieved from a study of preoperative IRX-2 immunotherapy in early breast cancer. Described treatment: preoperative locoregional IRX-2 cytokine immunotherapy. Germline V CDR1 and CDR2: MNHGY, SAAAGT. This CDR3 comprises 14 residues. V was cut by 8 bases and J by 9 bases, with 20 bases left in between. Data came from immunoSEQ multiplex PCR; TCRdb stores just in-frame clones and leaves some out. The profile shows fewer than 40,000 clones, roughly nine tenths of them singletons. The sample consisted of tumor tissue, taken after IRX-2 immunotherapy. The rearrangement joins TRBV6-8 to TRBJ1-5, with D hard to call. The sequence was collected from a human donor with breast cancer. The chain's CDR3 is CASSPEGPGWPQHF. CDR3 DNA: TGTGCCAGCTCTCCGGAAGGGCCCGGATGGCCCCAGCATTTT.